The 28 T cell receptor beta chains listed next were all sequenced from one sample in a study of cytomegalovirus exposure and HLA in healthy donors. The PCR contained 60 Vbeta and 13 Jbeta primers. Profiled with immunoSEQ multiplex PCR; TCRdb holds only in-frame clones, not every one. The data contain 90,000 to 150,000 clones, almost 85% of them singletons. The sample taken for sequencing was PBMCs. These receptors came from a young woman in good health and CMV-seronegative.

Comment on this clone: The junction departs from germline at one end; a sequencing error may be responsible. The V and J genes are TRBV2 and TRBJ2-4; TRBD1 matches at 7 bases. This CDR3 has 14 residues. Germline V gene sequence: CDR1 SNHLY, CDR2 FYNNEI. In DNA, the CDR3 is TGTGCCAGCGCTCGACAGGGCTCGGGAAACAGTCAGTACTTC. Its protein product is CASARQGSGNSQYF.

V usage is TRBV27 and J usage is TRBJ1-1, with a tentative D call TRBD1 (5 bases). Trimming shortened V by 1 base and J by 4 bases, and 10 bases separated the two germline ends. This CDR3 is 14 amino acids long. Germline V gene data show CDR1 as MNHEY and CDR2 as SMNVEV (reference sequence). The chain's CDR3 is CASSLYQGGTEAFF. The CDR3 nucleotides are TGTGCCAGCAGTTTATATCAGGGCGGCACTGAAGCTTTCTTT.

V usage is TRBV5-1 and J usage is TRBJ2-1; 11 nucleotides align to TRBD1. The trim removed 2 bases at V and 3 bases at J, leaving 1 base unmatched. The CDR3 consists of 15 residues. Germline V gene data show CDR1 as SGHRS and CDR2 as YFSETQ. The CDR3 region has the DNA TGCGCCAGCAGCTTAGGGACAGGGGGCTACAATGAGCAGTTCTTC. This encodes CASSLGTGGYNEQFF.

This clone has a single count. This chain links TRBV18 with TRBJ1-1; perhaps TRBD1 as D (6 bases). Trimming removed 6 bases at V and 0 bases at J, with 11 bases between. The CDR3 runs 14 residues. Germline CDR1 KGHSH, CDR2 LQKENI. Written as DNA, the CDR3 is TGTGCCAGCTCCCGTGACAGGATGAACACTGAAGCTTTCTTT. Translation: CASSRDRMNTEAFF.

The chain is built from TRBV7-9 and TRBJ1-3, with 8 bases identical to TRBD1. The length of the CDR3 is 17 residues. The germline gives CDR1 SEHNR, CDR2 FQNEAQ (reference sequence). Unmatched junction bases numbered 10, after V lost 6 bases and J lost 0 bases. This CDR3 reads CASRPRRGTGSGNTIYF. The CDR3 nucleotides read TGTGCCAGCAGGCCCCGGAGGGGGACAGGCTCTGGAAACACCATATATTTT.

This sequence joins TRBV18 and TRBJ1-5, with a weak D call TRBD1 (5 bases). This CDR3 has 16 residues. Germline V lookup: CDR1 KGHSH, CDR2 LQKENI. V was shortened by 2 bases and J by 5 bases, with 16 bases between the two germline ends. The CDR3 bases are TGTGCCAGCTCACCAACATCGGCAGGGTTAGATCAGCCCCAGCATTTT. Its protein product is CASSPTSAGLDQPQHF.

The chain links TRBV7-9 to TRBJ2-7, with a possible D match to TRBD2 (6 bases). Germline lookup yields CDR1 SEHNR and CDR2 FQNEAQ (reference sequence). Trimming took off 2 bases at V and 6 bases at J, with 14 bases between the two ends. There are 14 residues in the CDR3. CDR3 protein: CASSLTLDGGEQYF. The CDR3, as DNA: TGTGCCAGCAGCTTAACCCTGGACGGGGGCGAGCAGTACTTC.

The chain combines TRBV7-9 with TRBJ1-1, with D tentatively TRBD1 (5 bases). Germline V gene data show CDR1 as SEHNR and CDR2 as FQNEAQ (reference sequence). The CDR3 is made up of 13 amino acids. V dropped 2 bases and J dropped 11 bases, with 15 bases sitting between them. CDR3 bases: TGTGCCAGCAGCTTATTCCAAGGGGTTTTGGCTTTCTTT. Translating gives CASSLFQGVLAFF.

This chain uses TRBV7-9 with TRBJ1-2; 8 positions agree with TRBD1. CDR1 SEHNR and CDR2 FQNEAQ come from the germline V gene (reference sequence). J was trimmed by 8 bases and V by 5 bases; bases with no gene match: 10. The CDR3 length is 14 residues. The CDR3 coding sequence is TGTGCCAGCAGCCCCTTCCAGGGGGCGCGGGGCTACACCTTC. It translates to CASSPFQGARGYTF.

The J gene is TRBJ1-2, the V gene TRBV6-1, with 7 bases lining up with TRBD1. This CDR3 comprises 16 residues. V dropped 2 bases and J dropped 8; count of bases not matched to a gene: 14. Per the germline V gene, CDR1 is MNHNS and CDR2 is SASEGT. The CDR3 region is CASSEHLQGNIGGYTF. The DNA for the CDR3 is TGTGCCAGCAGTGAACACCTACAGGGGAACATCGGAGGCTACACCTTC.

A single count supports this clone. This chain connects TRBV6-5 to TRBJ1-5; the match to TRBD1 covers 8 bases. Germline CDR1 is MNHEY and CDR2 is SVGAGI. The CDR3 covers 16 residues. With V trimmed by 3 bases and J by 4 bases, 8 bases remained unmatched. In DNA, the CDR3 is TGTGCCAGCAGTTATCGCTTAACAGGGGGGAATCAGCCCCAGCATTTT. This gives the protein CASSYRLTGGNQPQHF.

This chain joins TRBV7-2 and TRBJ1-4, with D possibly matching TRBD1 (6 bases). The V gene's germline CDR1 is SGHTA and CDR2 FQGNSA. CDR3 size: 15 residues. V lost 2 bases and J 5 bases, leaving 12 bases between the germline ends. CDR3 DNA: TGTGCCAGCAGCTTAACACAGGGAACGAATGAAAAACTGTTTTTT. This gives the protein CASSLTQGTNEKLFF.

J is TRBJ1-2 and V is TRBV6-5; tentatively, D is TRBD1 (6 bases). The CDR3 sequence is 12 residues long. V lost 6 bases, J lost 3 bases, and 8 bases lay in between. Germline-derived CDR1 and CDR2 are MNHEY and SVGAGI. DNA of the CDR3: TGTGCCAGCAGGTCAGGGGACTATGGCTACACCTTC. Its translation: CASRSGDYGYTF.

The rearrangement joins TRBV6-5 to TRBJ2-7, with a possible D match to TRBD2 (6 bases). The V end lost 0 bases, the J end lost 5 bases, and 11 bases lay between the germline ends. Germline values: CDR1 MNHEY, CDR2 SVGAGI. The CDR3 has 14 residues. CDR3 sequence: CASSYSASDHEQYF. CDR3 sequence (DNA): TGTGCCAGCAGTTACTCTGCTAGCGACCACGAGCAGTACTTC.

The CDR3 sequence is CATRQGIKNTEAFF. The CDR3 coding sequence is TGTGCCACTCGACAGGGGATAAAGAACACTGAAGCTTTCTTT. The J gene is TRBJ1-1, the V gene TRBV19; 8 bases align to TRBD1. CDR1 LNHDA and CDR2 SQIVND come from the germline V gene (reference sequence). The ends lost 10 bases at V and 1 base at J; junction bases unmatched: 8. This CDR3 is built from 14 residues.

The chain is built from TRBV7-2 and TRBJ2-7; 8 bases are shared with TRBD2. Looked up from germline, CDR1 is SGHTA and CDR2 is FQGNSA. V shed 2 bases and J 4 bases; nucleotides not matched to a gene: 10. The CDR3 loop spans 16 amino acids. The CDR3 reads CASSLSPTGGPYEQYF. DNA of the CDR3: TGTGCCAGCAGCTTAAGCCCGACGGGGGGGCCGTACGAGCAGTACTTC. The full variable domain, in which reference TRBV7-2 and TRBJ2-7 provide the parts outside the CDR3, is GAGVSQSPSNKVTEKGKDVELRCDPISGHTALYWYRQSLGQGLEFLIYFQGNSAPDKSGLPSDRFSAERTGGSVSTLTIQRTQQEDSAVYLCASSLSPTGGPYEQYFGPGTRLTVT.

The V gene is TRBV7-9, the J gene TRBJ2-3, with D tentatively TRBD2 (6 bases). This CDR3 comprises 15 residues. With 5 bases removed from V and 0 bases from J, the gap between germline ends came to 12 bases. Per germline, CDR1 SEHNR and CDR2 FQNEAQ (reference sequence). The CDR3 sequence: CASSPFGTSTDTQYF. The CDR3 DNA follows: TGTGCCAGCAGCCCCTTCGGGACTAGCACAGATACGCAGTATTTT.

This clone has just one count. The chain uses TRBV21-1 and TRBJ2-2; no check of the table's D call, TRBD2, against the DNA was made. TRBV21-1 is given as a pseudogene. The CDR3 contains 13 residues. The CDR3 DNA reads as TGTGCCAGCACGGCGGTACACACCGGGGAGCTGTTTTTT. Translated, it gives CASTAVHTGELFF.

This clone was detected only a few times. The rearrangement uses TRBV7-9 and TRBJ1-3; a possible D gene is TRBD1 (5 bases). CDR1 and CDR2 from the germline V gene are SEHNR and FQNEAQ (reference sequence). V was shortened by 5 bases and J by 1 base, with 18 bases between the two germline ends. The CDR3 is made up of 17 amino acids. CDR3 amino acids: CASSPAGPLRSGNTIYF. Here the CDR3 DNA reads TGTGCCAGCAGCCCTGCGGGGCCGCTCCGATCTGGAAACACCATATATTTT.

The rearrangement joins TRBV2 to TRBJ1-1, with TRBD1 matching 7 bases. Germline CDR1 and CDR2: SNHLY and FYNNEI. The CDR3 spans 13 residues. V lost 10 bases to trimming and J lost 4 bases; unmatched junction nucleotides: 9. CDR3 in amino acids: CATKGEGATEAFF. The CDR3 coding sequence is TGTGCCACCAAGGGAGAGGGGGCCACTGAAGCTTTCTTT. Combining the CDR3 with reference TRBV2 and TRBJ1-1 gives the whole variable domain EPEVTQTPSHQVTQMGQEVILRCVPISNHLYFYWYRQILGQKVEFLVSFYNNEISEKSEIFDDQFSVERPDGSNFTLKIRSTKLEDSAMYFCATKGEGATEAFFGQGTRLTVV.

This chain connects TRBV7-2 to TRBJ1-1; D is unresolved. The germline gives CDR1 SGHTA, CDR2 FQGNSA. This CDR3 region has 13 residues. The V end was cut by 3 bases, the J end by 4 bases, with 9 bases between. This CDR3 is CASSFGGATEAFF. CDR3 in DNA: TGTGCCAGCAGCTTCGGTGGAGCCACTGAAGCTTTCTTT.

On this clone itself: At one of its ends the junction is not consistent with the germline gene, which may arise from a read error. This sequence joins TRBV7-9 and TRBJ1-1; D is perhaps TRBD1 (6 bases). The germline V gene has CDR1 SEHNR and CDR2 FQNEAQ (reference sequence). The CDR3 sequence is 16 residues long. The CDR3 DNA sequence: TGTTCCAGCAGCCCCGATTTGGGAGAGGGGGACACTGAAGCTTTCTTT. Translation: CSSSPDLGEGDTEAFF.

CDR3 sequence: CASSQETSGGLYNEQFF. CDR3 DNA: TGCGCCAGCAGCCAAGAGACTAGCGGGGGTTTGTATAATGAGCAGTTCTTC. This chain links TRBV4-3 with TRBJ2-1; 12 nucleotides match TRBD2. After removal of 0 bases from V and 7 bases from J, the junction contained 7 bases not matched to a gene. The germline gives CDR1 LGHNA, CDR2 YSLEER. CDR3 length equals 17 residues.

The V gene is TRBV6-1, the J gene TRBJ1-1, with D possibly matching TRBD1 (6 bases). Germline CDR1 MNHNS, CDR2 SASEGT. V was pared by 4 bases and J by 4 bases, with 13 bases between. The CDR3 length is 14 residues. For the CDR3, the DNA is TGTGCCAGCAGTGTGGAACAGGGCGGCACTGAAGCTTTCTTT. Encoded protein: CASSVEQGGTEAFF.

The chain combines TRBV6-5 with TRBJ1-4, with TRBD1 as a possible D gene (5 bases). V was trimmed by 6 bases and J by 7 bases, leaving 9 bases between them. CDR3 length: 12 residues. Germline-derived CDR1 and CDR2 are MNHEY and SVGAGI. The CDR3 region has the DNA TGTGCCAGCAGCGGACACTCTGAAAAACTGTTTTTT. Translated, it gives CASSGHSEKLFF.

The chain carries TRBV29-1 and TRBJ1-2; D gene unclear. The CDR3 loop spans 10 amino acids. The V end lost 6 bases, the J end lost 4 bases, and 6 bases lay between the germline ends. The germline CDR1 and CDR2 sequences are SQVTM and ANQGSEA. The CDR3: CSVLFYGYTF. The CDR3 DNA reads TGCAGCGTCCTATTCTATGGCTACACCTTC.

The chain carries TRBV9 and TRBJ1-1, with D perhaps matching TRBD1 (6 bases). The germline CDR1 and CDR2 sequences are SGDLS and YYNGEE. V lost 4 bases and J lost 0, with 13 bases in between. The length of the CDR3 is 15 residues. CDR3 protein: CASSSLRTVNTEAFF. The DNA for the CDR3 is TGTGCCAGCAGCTCCCTTAGGACAGTGAACACTGAAGCTTTCTTT.

The chain has TRBV18 and TRBJ1-6; 9 bases align to TRBD1. Looked up from germline, CDR1 is KGHSH and CDR2 is LQKENI. V gave up 5 bases and J gave up 7 bases; unmatched junction bases: 9. This CDR3 spans 16 amino acids. As DNA, the CDR3 is TGTGCCAGCTCATTCACTCCCGGGACAGGGAATTCACCCCTCCACTTT. It is translated as CASSFTPGTGNSPLHF. The whole variable domain, filled in from reference TRBV18 and TRBJ1-6, reads NAGVMQNPRHLVRRRGQEARLRCSPMKGHSHVYWYRQLPEEGLKFMVYLQKENIIDESGMPKERFSAEFPKEGPSILRIQQVVRGDSAAYFCASSFTPGTGNSPLHFGNGTRLTVT.